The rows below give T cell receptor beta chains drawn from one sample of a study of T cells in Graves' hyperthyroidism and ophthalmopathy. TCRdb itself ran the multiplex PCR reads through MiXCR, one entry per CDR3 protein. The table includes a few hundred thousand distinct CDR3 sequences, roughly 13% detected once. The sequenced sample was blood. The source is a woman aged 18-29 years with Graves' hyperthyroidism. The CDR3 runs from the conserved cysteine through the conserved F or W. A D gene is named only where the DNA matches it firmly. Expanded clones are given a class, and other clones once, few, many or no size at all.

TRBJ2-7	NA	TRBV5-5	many	TGTGCCAGCAGCTTAGGAGAGGGGATTCCCTACGAGCAGTACTTC	CASSLGEGIPYEQYF
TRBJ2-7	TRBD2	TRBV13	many	TGTGCCAGCAGCCTATCACTAGCGGGACACTACGAGCAGTACTTC	CASSLSLAGHYEQYF
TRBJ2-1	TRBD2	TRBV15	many	TGTGCCACCAGAGGTACCGGGACTAGCGGGACCTTATCCTACAATGAGCAGTTCTTC	CATRGTGTSGTLSYNEQFF
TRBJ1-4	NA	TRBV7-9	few	TGTGCCAGCAGCGTTGACAGTCCGCTTAATGAAAAACTGTTTTTT	CASSVDSPLNEKLFF
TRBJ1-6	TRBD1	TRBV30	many	TGTGCCTGGAGTCAGGGGGCGCCTAATTCACCCCTCCACTTT	CAWSQGAPNSPLHF
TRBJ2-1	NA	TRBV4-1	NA	TGCGCCAGCAGCCAAAGCCCTATAGAGGGGGGGAAGTTCTTC	CASSQSPIEGGKFF
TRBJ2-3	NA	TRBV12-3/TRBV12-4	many	TGTGCCAGCAGTTTTCGTCTAGATACGCAGTATTTT	CASSFRLDTQYF
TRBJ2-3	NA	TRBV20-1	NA	TGCAGTGCTAGAGATTATACGCAGTATTTT	CSARDYTQYF
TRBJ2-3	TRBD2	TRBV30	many	TGTGCCTGGAGTGTCTACTTTAGCGGGAGGGCCACAGATACGCAGTATTTT	CAWSVYFSGRATDTQYF
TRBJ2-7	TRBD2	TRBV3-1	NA	TGTGCCAGCACCCTAGCGGGAGGGCCGGGCGAGCAGTACTTC	CASTLAGGPGEQYF
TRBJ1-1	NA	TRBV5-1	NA	TGCGCCAGCAGCTTGGCCGGACGAGAACTGGACACTGAAGCTTTCTTT	CASSLAGRELDTEAFF
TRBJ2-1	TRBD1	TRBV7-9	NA	TGTGCCAGCAGCTTAGGAAGGGGGCGCGGTGAGCAGTTCTTC	CASSLGRGRGEQFF
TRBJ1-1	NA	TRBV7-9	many	TGTGCCAGCAGCCCAAGTGTTCGGGGGCGCGAGGGAAACACTGAAGCTTTCTTT	CASSPSVRGREGNTEAFF
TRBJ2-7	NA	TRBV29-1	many	TGCAGCGTTGCGGCCGAATCCTACGAGCAGTACTTC	CSVAAESYEQYF
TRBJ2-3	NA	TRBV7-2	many	TGTGCCAGCAGCTTAGGTGGCGTCCGCACAGATACGCAGTATTTT	CASSLGGVRTDTQYF
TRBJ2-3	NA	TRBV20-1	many	TGCAGTGCTAGAGCGGGGACTTATCCCACAGATACGCAGTATTTT	CSARAGTYPTDTQYF
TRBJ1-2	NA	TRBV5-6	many	TGTGCCAGCAGCTTGGCCGACCCCAGGCATGGCTACACCTTC	CASSLADPRHGYTF
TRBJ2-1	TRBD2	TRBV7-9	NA	TGTGCCAGCACCGGAAACAAACTAGCGGGATATGACAATGAGCAGTTCTTC	CASTGNKLAGYDNEQFF
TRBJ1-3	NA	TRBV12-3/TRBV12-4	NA	TGTGCCAGCAGTGGGCAGGGAGGCGGAAACACCATATATTTT	CASSGQGGGNTIYF
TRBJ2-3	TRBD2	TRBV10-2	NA	TGCGCCAGTGGGAGGACTAGCCTCACAGATACGCAGTATTTT	CASGRTSLTDTQYF
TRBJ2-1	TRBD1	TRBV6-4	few	TGTGCCAGCACCGACAAACCGGGACAGGGTTACAATGAGCAGTTCTTC	CASTDKPGQGYNEQFF
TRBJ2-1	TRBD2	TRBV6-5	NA	TGTGCCAGCAGTTTAACTAGCGCCTCCTACAATGAGCAGTTCTTC	CASSLTSASYNEQFF
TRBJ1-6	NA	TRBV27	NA	TGTGCCAGCAGACCCGGGACGGAATGGAATTCACCCCTCCACTTT	CASRPGTEWNSPLHF
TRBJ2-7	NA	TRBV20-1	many	TGCAGTGCTAGAGATAGAAGGACAGCCACCTACGAGCAGTACTTC	CSARDRRTATYEQYF
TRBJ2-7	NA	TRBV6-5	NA	TGTGCCAGCAGTTATACTTCGCGGGAGCAGTACTTC	CASSYTSREQYF
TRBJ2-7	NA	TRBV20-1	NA	TGCAGTGCCCTAGACAGTTCTGACTACGAGCAGTACTTC	CSALDSSDYEQYF
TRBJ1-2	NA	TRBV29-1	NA	TGCAGCGTTGAAGAAACAGGAGGCTACACCTTC	CSVEETGGYTF
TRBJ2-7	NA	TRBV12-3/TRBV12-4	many	TGTGCCAGCAGTTCCGCGCAGGGGGGGCCCTCCTACGAGCAGTACTTC	CASSSAQGGPSYEQYF
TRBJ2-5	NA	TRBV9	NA	TGTGCCAGCAGCCCCGGACTTCAAGAGGCCCAGTACTTC	CASSPGLQEAQYF
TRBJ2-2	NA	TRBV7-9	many	TGTGCCAGCAGCTTCCGGGACTCACCCACCGGGGAGCTGTTTTTT	CASSFRDSPTGELFF
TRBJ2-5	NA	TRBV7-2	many	TGTGCCAGCAGCTTAAACCCCGGGACCAAGGGAGAGACCCAGTACTTC	CASSLNPGTKGETQYF
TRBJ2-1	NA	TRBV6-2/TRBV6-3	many	TGTGCCAGCAGCCAGGGGAAAGCTGGAGGGAATTCCTACAATGAGCAGTTCTTC	CASSQGKAGGNSYNEQFF
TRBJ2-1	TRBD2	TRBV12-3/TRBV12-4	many	TGTGCCAGCAGTTTGTCTCTAGCGGGAGGAGGGCAGTTCTTC	CASSLSLAGGGQFF
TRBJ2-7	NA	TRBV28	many	TGTGCCAGCAGTTTATCTTCAGTCAGCTCCTACGAGCAGTACTTC	CASSLSSVSSYEQYF
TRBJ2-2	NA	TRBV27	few	TGTGCCAGCAGATACAGGGTCGGGGAGCTGTTTTTT	CASRYRVGELFF
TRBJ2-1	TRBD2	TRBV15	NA	TGTGCCACCAGCAGAGATTTGGCGGGAGGCCGACCAGTTTACAATGAGCAGTTCTTC	CATSRDLAGGRPVYNEQFF
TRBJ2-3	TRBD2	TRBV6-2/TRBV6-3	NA	TGTGCCAGCAGTGGACTAGCGGGAGGGACTAGCACAGATACGCAGTATTTT	CASSGLAGGTSTDTQYF
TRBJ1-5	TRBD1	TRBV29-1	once	TGCAGCGTAGGGACCGACAGGGCTGGCAATCAGCCCCAGCATTTT	CSVGTDRAGNQPQHF
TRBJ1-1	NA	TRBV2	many	TGTGCCAGCAGGACAATTACAGGGAGGGACACTGAAGCTTTCTTT	CASRTITGRDTEAFF
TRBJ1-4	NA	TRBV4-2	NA	TGTGCCAGCAGCCAAGATATGGGGGGCTCAGCTAATGAAAAACTGTTTTTT	CASSQDMGGSANEKLFF
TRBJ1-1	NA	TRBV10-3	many	TGTGCCATCAGTGACTTTGGGATAATGAACACTGAAGCTTTCTTT	CAISDFGIMNTEAFF
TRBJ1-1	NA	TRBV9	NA	TGTGCCAGCGGAGAACAGGGAGTCACTGAAGCTTTCTTT	CASGEQGVTEAFF
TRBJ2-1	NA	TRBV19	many	TGCGCCAGCAGCGTCAACAATGAGCAGTTCTTC	CASSVNNEQFF
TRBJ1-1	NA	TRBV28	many	TGTGCCAGCAGATCAGGGTTCCGGAACACTGAAGCTTTCTTT	CASRSGFRNTEAFF
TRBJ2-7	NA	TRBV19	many	TGTGCCAGTAGTGCTCCCGGGACTCCCGACGAGCAGTACTTC	CASSAPGTPDEQYF
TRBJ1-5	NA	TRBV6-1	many	TGTGCCAGCAGTGAACGGACTGGGGGATTGGATCAGCCCCAGCATTTT	CASSERTGGLDQPQHF
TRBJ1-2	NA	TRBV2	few	TGTGCCAGCACATCGGGAGAATATGGCTACACCTTC	CASTSGEYGYTF
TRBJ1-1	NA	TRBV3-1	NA	TGTGCCAGCAGCCAAAAGGGCCGGAACACTGAAGCTTTCTTT	CASSQKGRNTEAFF
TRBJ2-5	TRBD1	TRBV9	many	TGTGCCAGCAGCGGCAGGGGGCGGGAGACCCAGTACTTC	CASSGRGRETQYF
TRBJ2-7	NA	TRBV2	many	TGTGCCAGCAGAGGAGGGGAGCAGTACTTC	CASRGGEQYF
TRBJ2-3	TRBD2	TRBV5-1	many	TGCGCCAGCAGCCTAGTAGCGGGAGACCCCACAGATACGCAGTATTTT	CASSLVAGDPTDTQYF
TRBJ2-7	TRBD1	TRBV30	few	TGTGCCTGGAGCGCAGGGGGCTACGACGAGCAGTACTTC	CAWSAGGYDEQYF
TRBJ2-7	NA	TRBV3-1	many	TGTGCCAGCAGCCGGGACTGGTCCTACGAGCAGTACTTC	CASSRDWSYEQYF
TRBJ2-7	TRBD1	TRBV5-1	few	TGCGCCAGCAGCGCGACGGGACAGGGAGCCTCCAACGAGCAGTACTTC	CASSATGQGASNEQYF
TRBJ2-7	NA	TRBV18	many	TGTGCCAGCTCACTGGGAACAGAACTCGGCGAGCAGTACTTC	CASSLGTELGEQYF